The 15 T cell receptor beta chains listed next were all sequenced from one sample in a study of T cell changes during pregnancy in multiple sclerosis. Clones were sequenced by immunoSEQ multiplex PCR, and TCRdb holds only the in-frame ones, with some missing. Of more than 90,000 clones in the sample, more than 85% were seen once. Sequencing was performed on peripheral blood, taken in the second trimester of pregnancy. These receptors were taken from a female donor with multiple sclerosis, enrolled in a pregnancy study.

This chain links TRBV19 with TRBJ2-1, with TRBD2 identical over 11 bases. This CDR3 region has 16 residues. CDR1 is LNHDA, CDR2 SQIVND, per germline (reference sequence). With 4 bases clipped from V and 8 bases from J, the junction kept 10 bases outside the gene matches. The CDR3 spells CASSTLAGGSGDEQFF. The DNA of the CDR3 is TGTGCCAGTAGTACCTTAGCGGGAGGGTCTGGGGATGAGCAGTTCTTC.

The chain joins TRBV4-3 to TRBJ1-3; D not resolved. Germline CDR1 is LGHNA and CDR2 is YSLEER. The length of the CDR3 is 14 residues. Trimming cost V 4 bases and J 4 bases, with 11 bases left between them. CDR3 in amino acids: CASSPTSVGNTIYF. The CDR3 DNA sequence: TGCGCCAGCAGCCCTACCTCGGTAGGAAACACCATATATTTT.

The rearrangement uses TRBV5-1 and TRBJ2-1, with D unresolved. CDR3 length equals 16 residues. CDR1 is SGHRS and CDR2 is YFSETQ in the germline V gene. Trimming shortened V by 0 bases and J by 0 bases, and 10 bases separated the two germline ends. The CDR3 loop reads CASSLVAVSSYNEQFF. The CDR3 DNA reads as TGCGCCAGCAGCTTGGTTGCAGTAAGCTCCTACAATGAGCAGTTCTTC. Full variable domain (rest looked up from reference TRBV5-1 and TRBJ2-1): KAGVTQTPRYLIKTRGQQVTLSCSPISGHRSVSWYQQTPGQGLQFLFEYFSETQRNKGNFPGRFSGRQFSNSRSEMNVSTLELGDSALYLCASSLVAVSSYNEQFFGPGTRLTVL.

This chain joins TRBV30 and TRBJ1-5; the D is unclear. Germline CDR1 GTSNPN, CDR2 SVGIG (reference sequence). The CDR3 spans 13 residues. Trimming pared 7 bases from V and 5 bases from J, leaving 15 bases between. Written as DNA, the CDR3 is TGTGCCTTTAATCGGGGATTGGATCAGCCCCAGCATTTT. Amino acid sequence: CAFNRGLDQPQHF.

This chain uses TRBV5-4 with TRBJ2-5; 8 bases map to TRBD2. J was trimmed by 5 bases and V by 2 bases; bases with no gene match: 14. The CDR3 is made up of 17 amino acids. Germline lookup yields CDR1 SGHNT and CDR2 YYREEE (reference sequence). The CDR3 is CASSFGSGRGGGETQYF. In DNA, the CDR3 is TGTGCCAGCAGCTTTGGCAGCGGGAGAGGGGGAGGGGAGACCCAGTACTTC.

The sample holds a few counts of this clone. V and J are TRBV18 and TRBJ1-1; D not resolved. The germline gives CDR1 KGHSH, CDR2 LQKENI. The CDR3 has 12 amino acids. The ends were cut back, 3 bases at V and 1 base at J, with 3 bases in the middle. CDR3 sequence (DNA): TGTGCCAGCTCACCCCAGAACACTGAAGCTTTCTTT. Translation: CASSPQNTEAFF.

This rearrangement joins TRBV21-1 to TRBJ2-3; no check of the table's D call, TRBD2, against the DNA was made. TRBV21-1 is annotated as a pseudogene. CDR3 length: 15 residues. The chain's CDR3 is CASSPHATSTDTQYF. The CDR3 DNA sequence: TGTGCCAGCAGCCCCCACGCGACTAGCACAGATACGCAGTATTTT.

The CDR3 reads CASSATTGGGGTEAFF. CDR3 bases: TGTGCCAGCAGCGCGACCACAGGGGGCGGTGGGACTGAAGCTTTCTTT. The genes are TRBV9 and TRBJ1-1; 9 nucleotides match TRBD1. CDR3 length: 16 amino acids. V was pared by 3 bases and J by 5 bases, with 11 bases of the junction left unmatched. Germline V gene lookup returns CDR1 SGDLS and CDR2 YYNGEE.

The chain uses TRBV27 and TRBJ2-3, with TRBD2 matching 12 bases. Germline V gene sequence: CDR1 MNHEY, CDR2 SMNVEV (reference sequence). The ends lost 6 bases at V and 3 bases at J; junction bases unmatched: 7. This CDR3 region has 16 residues. As DNA, the CDR3 is TGTGCCAGCAGCAAGTCACTAGCGGGAGGAACAGATACGCAGTATTTT. It codes for CASSKSLAGGTDTQYF.

CDR3 coding DNA: TGTGCCAGCAGCTTAGGGCACCAGGGGAGAGCCTACAATGAGCAGTTCTTC. Translated, it gives CASSLGHQGRAYNEQFF. This rearrangement joins TRBV11-3 to TRBJ2-1, with D perhaps matching TRBD1 (6 bases). The V and J ends lost 1 base and 2 bases respectively, with 15 bases between them. The CDR3 is 17 residues long. Germline V gene lookup returns CDR1 SGHNT and CDR2 YENEEA.

This chain connects TRBV4-1 to TRBJ2-1; TRBD2 agrees at 9 bases. The V gene's germline CDR1 is MGHRA and CDR2 YSYEKL. The CDR3 contains 17 residues. V lost 4 bases to trimming and J lost 0 bases; unmatched junction nucleotides: 7. CDR3 sequence reads: CASSPRTSESSYNEQFF. The CDR3 region has the DNA TGCGCCAGCAGCCCGCGGACTAGCGAGAGCTCCTACAATGAGCAGTTCTTC.

The chain is built from TRBV6-1 and TRBJ2-7, with D perhaps TRBD1 (7 bases). V lost 4 bases to trimming and J lost 4 bases, with 20 bases between them. The CDR3 is 16 amino acids. Germline V CDR1 and CDR2: MNHNS, SASEGT. The CDR3 region is CASSATWTGGVYEQYF. CDR3 bases: TGTGCCAGCAGTGCGACATGGACAGGAGGGGTTTACGAGCAGTACTTC.

This chain joins TRBV4-2 and TRBJ1-1; TRBD1 is a possible D gene (5 bases). From germline, CDR1 is LGHNA and CDR2 YNFKEQ. CDR3 length equals 15 residues. The germline V and J ends were trimmed by 3 bases and 2 bases, with 13 bases remaining between them. As DNA, the CDR3 is TGTGCCAGCAGCCAGGTGGGGGGAGTAAACACTGAAGCTTTCTTT. Encoded protein: CASSQVGGVNTEAFF.

V is TRBV5-1 and J is TRBJ2-1; 7 bases agree with TRBD1. The CDR3 covers 13 residues. V gave up 4 bases and J gave up 6 bases; unmatched junction bases: 4. Germline V CDR1 and CDR2: SGHRS, YFSETQ. This CDR3 reads CASSLGQINEQFF. The DNA of the CDR3 is TGCGCCAGCAGCCTGGGACAGATCAATGAGCAGTTCTTC.

CDR3 sequence reads: CASSPGQGFEAFF. The CDR3 bases are TGTGCCAGCAGCCCCGGACAGGGTTTTGAAGCTTTCTTT. This chain links TRBV13 with TRBJ1-1; 8 nucleotides line up with TRBD1. The CDR3 has 13 amino acids. Germline V gives CDR1 PRHDT, CDR2 FYEKMQ (reference sequence). Trimming took 5 bases from V and 7 from J; bases not matched to a gene: 6.